This T cell receptor beta chain was captured by sequencing in a study of cytotoxic CD8 clonotypes in ibrutinib-treated CLL. Notes on the study in general: Baseline clonality, higher than in age-matched healthy donors, tracked circulating CD8+ T-cell counts.

Sequencing used immunoSEQ multiplex PCR; TCRdb keeps in-frame clones, though not all of them. There are some 170,000 clones in the sample; nearly 90% occur only once, and 3% to 3.5% lies in the top ten. Concerning this clone: As yet, its antigen is unknown.

The germline CDR1 and CDR2 sequences are MNHNS and SASEGT. V shed 2 bases and J shed 6 bases, with 8 bases lying between them. The CDR3 has 12 residues. The TCR sequence derives from a human donor with chronic lymphocytic leukemia. The chain links TRBV6-1 to TRBJ2-7; D ambiguous. The starting material was PBMCs, obtained at disease progression, from a patient treated with ibrutinib. CDR3 nucleotides: TGTGCCAGCAGTGAACAGTCGTCCGAGCAGTACTTC. This codes for CASSEQSSEQYF.